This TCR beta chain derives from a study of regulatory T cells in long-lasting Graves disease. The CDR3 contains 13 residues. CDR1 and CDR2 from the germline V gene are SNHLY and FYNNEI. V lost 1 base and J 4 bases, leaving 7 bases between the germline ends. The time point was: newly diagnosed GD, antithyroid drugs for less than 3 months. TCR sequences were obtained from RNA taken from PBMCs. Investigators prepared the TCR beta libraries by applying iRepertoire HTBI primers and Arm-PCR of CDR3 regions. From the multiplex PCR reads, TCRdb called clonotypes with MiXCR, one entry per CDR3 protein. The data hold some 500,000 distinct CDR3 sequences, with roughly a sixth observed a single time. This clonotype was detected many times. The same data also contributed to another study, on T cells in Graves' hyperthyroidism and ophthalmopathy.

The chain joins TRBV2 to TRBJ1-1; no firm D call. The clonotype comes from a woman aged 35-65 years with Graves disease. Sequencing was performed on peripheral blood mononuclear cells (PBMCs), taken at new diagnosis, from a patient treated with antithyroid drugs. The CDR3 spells CASSEGWGTEAFF. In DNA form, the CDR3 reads TGTGCCAGCAGTGAAGGGTGGGGCACTGAAGCTTTCTTT.